This paragraph reports one T cell receptor (beta chain). What it recognizes is unknown. V gave up 2 bases and J gave up 6 bases, with 11 bases separating them. The CDR3 is 13 residues long. Per the germline V gene, CDR1 is SGDLS and CDR2 is YYNGEE. The method was immunoSEQ multiplex PCR; TCRdb's version includes in-frame clones alone and lacks a portion of them. The sample includes about 39,000 clones, roughly 86% of them seen just once. The sample comes from a study of graft-versus-host responses after intestinal transplantation. Overall study results and limits: GvH clones appeared in recipient marrow, some first in ileum or blood.

The gene calls are TRBV9 and TRBJ1-2, with D possibly being TRBD1 (6 bases). The TCR was taken from a human patient who received an intestinal transplant, so some T cells may come from the graft donor. This specimen consisted of PBMCs, obtained just under 270 days after transplant. In nucleotides, the CDR3 is TGTGCCAGCAGCGTTAATACAGGGAATGGCTACACCTTC. The encoded protein is CASSVNTGNGYTF.